Below are 25 T cell receptor beta chains sequenced from a single sample in a study of cytomegalovirus exposure and HLA in healthy donors. Both 60 Vbeta primers and 13 Jbeta primers went into the PCR. Some clones are missing from TCRdb's copy, which holds only in-frame ones; the method was immunoSEQ multiplex PCR. The table lists roughly 150,000 clones, roughly 64% of them singletons, with about 3% in the top ten. Material for sequencing was PBMCs. Receptor source: a woman between 25 and 40 years old in good health and CMV-seropositive.

A single count supports this clone. The V call is TRBV5-5, the J call TRBJ2-3, with 8 nucleotides matching TRBD2. The CDR3 sequence is 15 residues long. The germline V gene encodes CDR1 SGHKS and CDR2 YYEKEE (reference sequence). Trimming cost V 5 bases and J 3 bases; bases outside gene matches: 8. The DNA for the CDR3 is TGTGCCAGCAGACAAATCGGGGGGGCAACAGATACGCAGTATTTT. Encoded protein: CASRQIGGATDTQYF.

CDR3 nucleotide sequence: TGTGCCACCAGTGTTCCAGGCTCTGACTATGGCTACACCTTC. Amino acid sequence: CATSVPGSDYGYTF. The chain employs TRBV15 and TRBJ1-2; D is uncertain. Trimming pared 6 bases from V and 3 bases from J, leaving 14 bases between. This CDR3 contains 14 residues. Germline-derived CDR1 and CDR2 are LNHNV and YYDKDF (reference sequence).

The V call is TRBV20-1, the J call TRBJ1-2; weak D call: TRBD1 (5 bases). Germline V gene data show CDR1 as DFQATT and CDR2 as SNEGSKA (reference sequence). The germline V and J ends were trimmed by 7 bases and 5 bases, with 11 bases remaining between them. The CDR3 has 11 amino acids. The CDR3 coding sequence is TGCAGTGTAGGACAAGGGTATGGCTACACCTTC. This encodes CSVGQGYGYTF.

The sample holds one count of this clone. The chain recombines TRBV27 with TRBJ2-2; tentative D call: TRBD1 (5 bases). The germline V and J ends were trimmed by 6 bases and 6 bases, with 14 bases remaining between them. The germline gives CDR1 MNHEY, CDR2 SMNVEV (reference sequence). This CDR3 is built from 14 residues. The CDR3 is CASRGQGAAGELFF. The CDR3 region has the DNA TGTGCCAGCAGGGGGCAGGGTGCCGCCGGGGAGCTGTTTTTT.

The chain carries TRBV2 and TRBJ1-2; D not certain. Trimming cost V 3 bases and J 0 bases, with 8 bases left between them. CDR3 length: 14 amino acids. CDR1 is SNHLY and CDR2 is FYNNEI in the germline V gene. The CDR3 protein is CASSDGPANYGYTF. The CDR3 DNA reads TGTGCCAGCAGTGATGGTCCAGCTAACTATGGCTACACCTTC.

V gene TRBV27 combines with J gene TRBJ2-7; a weak D match, TRBD2 (5 bases). Trimming left V 1 base short and J 2 bases short, with 12 bases between. The CDR3 consists of 15 residues. Per germline, CDR1 MNHEY and CDR2 SMNVEV (reference sequence). The CDR3 here is CASSLYSASPYEQYF. The CDR3 DNA follows: TGTGCCAGCAGTTTATATTCGGCTAGCCCCTACGAGCAGTACTTC.

This clone has just a few counts. The CDR3 nucleotides read TGCGCCAGCAGCTTACTGAGGGACACTGAAGCTTTCTTT. Its protein is CASSLLRDTEAFF. The chain joins TRBV5-1 to TRBJ1-1; D unclear. The CDR3 consists of 13 residues. Germline CDR1 SGHRS, CDR2 YFSETQ. With 2 bases removed from V and 3 bases from J, the gap between germline ends came to 8 bases. Drawing the rest from reference TRBV5-1 and TRBJ1-1, the complete variable domain is KAGVTQTPRYLIKTRGQQVTLSCSPISGHRSVSWYQQTPGQGLQFLFEYFSETQRNKGNFPGRFSGRQFSNSRSEMNVSTLELGDSALYLCASSLLRDTEAFFGQGTRLTVV.

The V call is TRBV9, the J call TRBJ1-2, with TRBD1 as a possible D gene (5 bases). Per the germline V gene, CDR1 is SGDLS and CDR2 is YYNGEE. The V end was cut by 6 bases, the J end by 1 base, with 13 bases between. The CDR3 covers 14 residues. The CDR3 reads CASNRGGYNYGYTF. The DNA of the CDR3 is TGTGCCAGCAATAGGGGCGGTTATAACTATGGCTACACCTTC.

This clone was detected only a few times. The rearrangement joins TRBV2 to TRBJ1-2; 7 bases line up with TRBD1. Unmatched junction bases numbered 5, after V lost 3 bases and J lost 4 bases. Germline V CDR1 and CDR2: SNHLY, FYNNEI. The CDR3 extends over 14 amino acids. The CDR3: CASSELRQGYGYTF. CDR3 nucleotide sequence: TGTGCCAGCAGTGAGCTAAGACAGGGCTATGGCTACACCTTC.

Written as DNA, the CDR3 is TGTGCCAGCGAGGTAGAAAACACTGAAGCTTTCTTT. Amino acids: CASEVENTEAFF. The V gene is TRBV2, the J gene TRBJ1-1; no firm D call. V was pared by 8 bases and J by 2 bases, with 9 bases between. The germline gives CDR1 SNHLY, CDR2 FYNNEI. The CDR3 is 12 amino acids.

The J gene is TRBJ1-1, the V gene TRBV13; TRBD1 matches 7 bases. Germline CDR1 reads PRHDT; CDR2 reads FYEKMQ (reference sequence). The CDR3 is made up of 13 amino acids. V trimming: 5 bases; J trimming: 3 bases; junction bases outside the gene matches: 3. Here the CDR3 DNA reads TGTGCCAGCAGCCCCGACAGGGACACTGAAGCTTTCTTT. Amino acids: CASSPDRDTEAFF.

This clone was picked up one time. The chain links TRBV30 to TRBJ2-1; a possible D gene is TRBD2 (6 bases). V shed 2 bases and J shed 4 bases, with 9 bases lying between them. CDR1 and CDR2 (germline): GTSNPN, SVGIG (reference sequence). The CDR3 sequence is 13 residues long. DNA for the CDR3: TGTGCCTGGAGTTGGGGGGTGTACAATGAGCAGTTCTTC. It yields the protein CAWSWGVYNEQFF.

The chain links TRBV7-9 to TRBJ2-2; 10 nucleotides match TRBD2. V lost 5 bases to trimming and J lost 5 bases; unmatched junction nucleotides: 8. The germline V gene has CDR1 SEHNR and CDR2 FQNEAQ (reference sequence). The CDR3 is 16 amino acids. The CDR3 reads CASSPGSGRATGELFF. The CDR3 DNA is TGTGCCAGCAGCCCCGGCAGCGGGAGGGCTACCGGGGAGCTGTTTTTT. Complete variable domain (other parts from reference TRBV7-9 and TRBJ2-2): DTGVSQNPRHKITKRGQNVTFRCDPISEHNRLYWYRQTLGQGPEFLTYFQNEAQLEKSRLLSDRFSAERPKGSFSTLEIQRTEQGDSAMYLCASSPGSGRATGELFFGEGSRLTVL.

CDR3 sequence: CASSPRTSGPTTEFF. The CDR3 DNA reads as TGCGCCAGCAGCCCACGGACTAGCGGTCCAACGACAGAGTTCTTC. The chain is built from TRBV5-1 and TRBJ2-1; 10 nucleotides line up with TRBD2. Trimming at V came to 4 bases and at J to 14 bases, leaving 15 bases not matched to a gene. CDR3 size: 15 residues. In germline, CDR1 is SGHRS, CDR2 YFSETQ.

This clone was picked up a small number of times. J is TRBJ2-1 and V is TRBV5-4; tentative D call: TRBD2 (5 bases). Germline V CDR1 and CDR2: SGHNT, YYREEE (reference sequence). The CDR3 is made up of 18 amino acids. Trimming removed 4 bases at V and 4 bases at J, with 24 bases between. The CDR3 region is CASSIRTGRVRGYNEQFF. The CDR3 coding sequence is TGTGCCAGCAGCATAAGGACTGGGCGGGTCCGGGGTTACAATGAGCAGTTCTTC.

The rearrangement uses TRBV27 and TRBJ1-5; D not certain. The V end was cut by 4 bases, the J end by 2 bases, with 6 bases between. The germline CDR1 and CDR2 sequences are MNHEY and SMNVEV (reference sequence). The CDR3 has 13 amino acids. CDR3 bases: TGTGCCAGCAGTTGGGAGCGCAATCAGCCCCAGCATTTT. This codes for CASSWERNQPQHF.

On this clone itself: This sample includes further DNA sequences coding for the same CDR3. The CDR3 region is CASSVGGTDYGYTF. CDR3 nucleotide sequence: TGTGCCAGCAGCGTAGGAGGGACAGATTATGGCTACACCTTC. The rearrangement uses TRBV9 and TRBJ1-2; 7 nucleotides match TRBD1. V was pared by 0 bases and J by 5 bases, with 4 bases of the junction left unmatched. CDR1 and CDR2 from the germline V gene are SGDLS and YYNGEE. The CDR3 extends over 14 amino acids.

The V call is TRBV7-2, the J call TRBJ2-7; D might be TRBD2 (7 bases). With 4 bases removed from V and 10 bases from J, the gap between germline ends came to 20 bases. The CDR3 runs 14 residues. Germline CDR1 reads SGHTA; CDR2 reads FQGNSA. As DNA, the CDR3 is TGTGCCAGCAGCTCCGTAACAGTGGGGGGGCGTCAGTACTTC. Translated, it gives CASSSVTVGGRQYF. Based on the CDR3 plus reference TRBV7-2 and TRBJ2-7, the full variable domain is GAGVSQSPSNKVTEKGKDVELRCDPISGHTALYWYRQSLGQGLEFLIYFQGNSAPDKSGLPSDRFSAERTGGSVSTLTIQRTQQEDSAVYLCASSSVTVGGRQYFGPGTRLTVT.

Notes on this clone: In the same sample, other DNA sequences code for this CDR3. This chain links TRBV5-1 with TRBJ1-1; a possible D gene is TRBD1 (5 bases). This CDR3 contains 13 residues. The germline V and J ends were trimmed by 3 bases and 1 base, with 7 bases remaining between them. Looked up from germline, CDR1 is SGHRS and CDR2 is YFSETQ. The CDR3 nucleotides read TGCGCCAGCAGCTCAACAGGGAACACTGAAGCTTTCTTT. It yields the protein CASSSTGNTEAFF.

The genes are TRBV29-1 and TRBJ1-1, with TRBD1 matching 9 bases. V lost 3 bases to trimming and J lost 3 bases; unmatched junction nucleotides: 11. The germline V gene has CDR1 SQVTM and CDR2 ANQGSEA. The CDR3 totals 16 residues. The CDR3 loop is CSVERINDRGDTEAFF. CDR3 nucleotide sequence: TGCAGCGTTGAGCGAATTAACGACAGGGGGGACACTGAAGCTTTCTTT.

The chain recombines TRBV27 with TRBJ2-3; D may be TRBD1 (7 bases). From germline, CDR1 is MNHEY and CDR2 SMNVEV (reference sequence). Trimming left V 6 bases short and J 2 bases short, with 24 bases between. This CDR3 spans 18 amino acids. The CDR3 coding sequence is TGTGCCAGCAGAATAAACAGGGGAGGTGGGACAAACACAGATACGCAGTATTTT. It encodes CASRINRGGGTNTDTQYF.

This chain connects TRBV28 to TRBJ1-4; 7 bases are shared with TRBD1. The CDR3 consists of 15 residues. Trimming removed 4 bases from V and 10 bases from J; junction bases left unmatched: 12. Germline CDR1 and CDR2: MDHEN and SYDVKM. The CDR3 sequence: CASSSLQQGKGKLFF. In nucleotides, the CDR3 is TGTGCCAGCAGTTCACTCCAACAGGGGAAAGGAAAACTGTTTTTT.

This clone was found a few times. The V call is TRBV21-1, the J call TRBJ1-2; TRBD1, the table's D call, was not compared with the DNA. TRBV21-1 is a pseudogene. This CDR3 region has 17 residues. The chain's CDR3 is CASSKSPDRGRNYGYTF. The DNA of the CDR3 is TGTGCCAGCAGCAAAAGCCCCGACAGGGGGCGCAACTATGGCTACACCTTC.

The gene calls are TRBV5-1 and TRBJ1-1; D is ambiguous. The CDR3 consists of 15 residues. Germline CDR1 reads SGHRS; CDR2 reads YFSETQ. V lost 4 bases, J lost 2 bases, and 15 bases lay in between. DNA for the CDR3: TGCGCCAGCAGCCCCGGACGGCGGGATAACACTGAAGCTTTCTTT. Encoded protein: CASSPGRRDNTEAFF.

The chain carries TRBV4-2 and TRBJ2-7; TRBD1 matches at 8 bases. This CDR3 region has 18 residues. Germline CDR1 LGHNA, CDR2 YNFKEQ. The V and J ends lost 0 bases and 1 base, in that order; junction bases with no gene match: 11. CDR3 nucleotides: TGTGCCAGCAGCCAAGACAACCCTAAGACAGGGGAGTCCTACGAGCAGTACTTC. It is translated as CASSQDNPKTGESYEQYF.